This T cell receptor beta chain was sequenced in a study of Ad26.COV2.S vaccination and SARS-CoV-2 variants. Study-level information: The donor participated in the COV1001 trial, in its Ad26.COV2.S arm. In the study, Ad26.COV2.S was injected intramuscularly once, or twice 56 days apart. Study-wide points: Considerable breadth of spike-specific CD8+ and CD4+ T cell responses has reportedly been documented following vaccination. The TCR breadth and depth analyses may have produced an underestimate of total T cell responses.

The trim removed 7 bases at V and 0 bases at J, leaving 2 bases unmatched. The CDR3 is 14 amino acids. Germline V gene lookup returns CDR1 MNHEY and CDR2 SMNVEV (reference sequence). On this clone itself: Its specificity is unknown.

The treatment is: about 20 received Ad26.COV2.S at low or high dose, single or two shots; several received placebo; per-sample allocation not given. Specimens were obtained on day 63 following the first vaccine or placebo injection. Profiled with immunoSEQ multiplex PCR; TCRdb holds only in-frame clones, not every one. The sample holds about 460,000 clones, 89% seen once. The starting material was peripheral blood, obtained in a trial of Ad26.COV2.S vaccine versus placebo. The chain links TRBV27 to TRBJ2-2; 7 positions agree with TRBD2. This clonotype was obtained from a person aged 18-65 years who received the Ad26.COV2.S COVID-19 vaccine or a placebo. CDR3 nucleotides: TGTGCCAGCAAGACTAGCCCGAACACCGGGGAGCTGTTTTTT. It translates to CASKTSPNTGELFF.